The next 10 T cell receptor beta chains were all read from a single sample in a study of blood T cells in healthy people across ages. A second PCR of about 7 to 12 cycles used a sample-barcoded 5' primer and a J-beta primer mix. MiXCR was run by TCRdb on the 5' RACE reads, yielding one entry per CDR3 protein. Of around 1,700,000 distinct CDR3 sequences in the sample, roughly 28% are singletons; the top ten hold 7.7%. The sample comprised blood. These receptors all stem from a woman in her 30s in good health.

There are a few counts of this clonotype. The chain carries TRBV12-3 or TRBV12-4 and TRBJ1-2; D might be TRBD1 (6 bases). The CDR3 runs 14 residues. The V gene lost 5 bases and the J gene lost 6 bases, with 16 bases spanning the gap. CDR3: CASSKNTGLDGYTF. CDR3 nucleotide sequence: TGTGCCAGCAGTAAAAACACAGGGTTGGATGGCTACACCTTC.

The genes are TRBV7-2 and TRBJ2-1; D is possibly TRBD1 or TRBD2 (6 bases each). V was clipped by 0 bases and J by 12 bases, with 18 bases between them. Germline CDR1 is SGHTA and CDR2 is FQGNSA. The CDR3 contains 15 residues. For the CDR3, the DNA is TGTGCCAGCAGCTTAGCGGTTGATCGGGGGCATGGGCAGTTCTTC. Encoded protein: CASSLAVDRGHGQFF.

The chain uses TRBV11-3 and TRBJ1-2, with D maybe TRBD1 (5 bases). From germline, CDR1 is SGHNT and CDR2 YENEEA. The CDR3 totals 12 residues. The ends were cut back, 1 base at V and 13 bases at J, with 13 bases in the middle. The CDR3 here is CASSLGPGRATF. The CDR3 bases are TGTGCCAGCAGCTTAGGGCCAGGGAGGGCCACCTTC.

This clonotype was counted between two and nine times. The junction differs from germline at one of its ends, possibly a read error. The J gene is TRBJ2-5, the V gene TRBV12-3 or TRBV12-4; D might be TRBD1 or TRBD2, each matching 5 bases. This CDR3 comprises 13 residues. CDR3 sequence reads: CASSFPGQETRYF. In nucleotides, the CDR3 is TGTGCCAGCAGTTTCCCGGGGCAGGAGACCCGGTACTTC.

This clonotype has only one observation. A read error may produce the germline difference seen at one junction end. The chain recombines TRBV10-3 with TRBJ1-5, with D possibly TRBD1 on 6 matching bases. Looked up from germline, CDR1 is ENHRY and CDR2 is SYGVKD. This CDR3 is built from 13 residues. For the CDR3, the DNA is TGTGTCATCAGAGGGACAACAAATCAGCCCCAGCATTTT. It encodes CVIRGTTNQPQHF.

V and J are TRBV6-2 or TRBV6-3 and TRBJ2-6; D may be TRBD1 or TRBD2 (5 bases each). Germline V gene lookup returns CDR1 MNHEY and CDR2 SVGEGT. The V and J ends lost 8 bases and 1 base respectively, with 21 bases between them. The CDR3 spans 18 residues. As DNA, the CDR3 is TGTGCCAGCGGTGGCTTCGGGGACGGATCTTCTGGGGCCAACGTCCTGACTTTC. This codes for CASGGFGDGSSGANVLTF.

This clonotype appeared a few times. The V gene is TRBV15, the J gene TRBJ2-7; the D is unclear. The CDR3 consists of 12 residues. Germline lookup yields CDR1 LNHNV and CDR2 YYDKDF (reference sequence). V shed 0 bases and J shed 8 bases, with 8 bases lying between them. CDR3 sequence: CATSRDRSKQYF. CDR3 nucleotides: TGTGCCACCAGCAGAGATAGGAGCAAGCAGTACTTC.

The chain links TRBV5-1 to TRBJ2-2; TRBD1 is a possible D gene (6 bases). The V and J ends lost 4 bases and 4 bases respectively, with 14 bases between them. The CDR3 runs to 15 residues. The V gene's germline CDR1 is SGHRS and CDR2 YFSETQ. Written as DNA, the CDR3 is TGCGCCAGCAGCGGTAGGGGGACGTCCACCGGGGAGCTGTTTTTT. Translating gives CASSGRGTSTGELFF.

The rearrangement links TRBV28 to TRBJ1-5; TRBD1 might be the D (6 bases). The CDR3 sequence is 21 residues long. Per the germline V gene, CDR1 is MDHEN and CDR2 is SYDVKM. With 6 bases removed from V and 0 bases from J, the gap between germline ends came to 30 bases. The CDR3 DNA follows: TGTGCCAGCAGGACCCACCTCCTCGGACAGCGGAGGGCATATAGCAATCAGCCCCAGCATTTT. Translated: CASRTHLLGQRRAYSNQPQHF.

The chain is built from TRBV12-5 and TRBJ2-2, with D possibly matching TRBD2 (6 bases). The CDR3 totals 15 residues. Germline V gives CDR1 LGHNT, CDR2 FRNRAP. With 3 bases removed from V and 8 bases from J, the gap between germline ends came to 16 bases. The DNA for the CDR3 is TGTGCTAGTGGTTTCATACTAGCCCTGAAAGGGGAGCTGTTTTTT. Protein: CASGFILALKGELFF.